The text below deals with one T cell receptor beta chain. No antigen is known for it. One end of the junction does not line up with germline, which may come from a read error. Other nucleotide sequences from this sample produce the same CDR3. Repertoires were generated with immunoSEQ multiplex PCR, while TCRdb's copy carries only in-frame clones and drops some. The sample holds fewer than 60,000 clones, about nine tenths seen once. The data are from a study of Tregs in tolerant kidney transplant recipients. Recipients received nonmyeloablative bone marrow transplants from related graft donors, with transient mixed chimerism. Unstimulated Tregs (CD4+CD25+CD127-) and CD4+CD25- non-Tregs were sorted from PBMCs. This CDR3 has 21 residues. Germline V gene sequence: CDR1 SGDLS, CDR2 YYNGEE. Study results and caveats: Activated donor B cell expansion appeared to reveal the most relevant donor-specific TCRbeta repertoire. Findings come from small patient numbers and require larger validation.

The sequence was collected from a human patient who received a combined kidney and bone marrow transplant. Part of the T cell pool may stem from the graft donor. The sequencing here drew on CD8+ T cells from blood (PBMCs), taken 24 months after the transplant. V is TRBV9 and J is TRBJ1-6; 7 bases agree with TRBD1. The CDR3 here is CASSVATRTGSFSSYNSPLHF. Here the CDR3 DNA reads TGTGCCAGCAGCGTAGCTACTCGGACAGGTTCCTTCAGCTCCTATAATTCCCCCCTCCACTTT.